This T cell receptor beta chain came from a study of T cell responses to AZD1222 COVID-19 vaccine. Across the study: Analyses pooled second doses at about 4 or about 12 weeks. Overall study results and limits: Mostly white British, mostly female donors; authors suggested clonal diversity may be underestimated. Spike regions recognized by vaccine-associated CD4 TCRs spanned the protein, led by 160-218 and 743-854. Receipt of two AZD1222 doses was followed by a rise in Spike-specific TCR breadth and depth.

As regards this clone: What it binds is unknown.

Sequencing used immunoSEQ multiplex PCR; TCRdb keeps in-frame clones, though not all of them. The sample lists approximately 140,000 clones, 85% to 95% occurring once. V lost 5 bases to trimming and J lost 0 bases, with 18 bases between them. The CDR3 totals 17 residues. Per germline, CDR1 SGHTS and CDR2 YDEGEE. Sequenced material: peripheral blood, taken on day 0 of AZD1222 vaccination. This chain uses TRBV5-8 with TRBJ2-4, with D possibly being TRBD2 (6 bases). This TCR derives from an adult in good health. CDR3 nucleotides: TGTGCCAGCAGTTTGACTAGGCGCTCCTTAGCCAAAAACATTCAGTACTTC. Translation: CASSLTRRSLAKNIQYF.